A single sample is the source of the 2 T cell receptor beta chains below, sequenced in a study of neurological immune-mediated disorders. Time point given: technical triplicate 1. Using its own MiXCR run on the 5' RACE reads, TCRdb lists one record per CDR3 protein. The table has tens of thousands of distinct CDR3 sequences, over 10% seen once. The source material was CD4+ T cells from blood. The source is a female donor with HTLV-1-associated myelopathy (HAM/TSP).

This clonotype was seen ten or more times. The chain joins TRBV28 to TRBJ2-2; D not certain. The germline CDR1 and CDR2 sequences are MDHEN and SYDVKM. The CDR3 is made up of 13 amino acids. V was pared by 6 bases and J by 1 base, with 6 bases between. CDR3 sequence (DNA): TGTGCCAGCAGCCCCGTGAACACCGGGGAGCTGTTTTTT. Translated: CASSPVNTGELFF.

This clonotype is deemed medium-sized. J is TRBJ1-5 and V is TRBV12-3 or TRBV12-4, with D perhaps TRBD1 (5 bases). This CDR3 comprises 14 residues. Trimming removed 5 bases from V and 3 bases from J, with 11 bases in between. Here the CDR3 reads CASSPWGSNQPQHF. The CDR3 DNA reads TGTGCCAGCAGTCCCTGGGGCTCCAATCAGCCCCAGCATTTT.